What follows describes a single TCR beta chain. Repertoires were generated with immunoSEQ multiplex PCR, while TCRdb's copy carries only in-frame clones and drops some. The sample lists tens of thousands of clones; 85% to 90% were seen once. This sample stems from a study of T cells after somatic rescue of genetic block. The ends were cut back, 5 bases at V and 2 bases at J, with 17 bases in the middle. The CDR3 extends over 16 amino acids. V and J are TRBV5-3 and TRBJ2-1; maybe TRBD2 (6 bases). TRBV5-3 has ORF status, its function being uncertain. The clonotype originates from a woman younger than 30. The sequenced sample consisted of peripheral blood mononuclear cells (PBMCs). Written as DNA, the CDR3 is TGTGCCAGAAGGACCTCCCCGGGAGATACCTACAATGAGCAGTTCTTC. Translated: CARRTSPGDTYNEQFF.